The 8 T cell receptor beta chains presented below share a single source sample, sequenced in a study of shared clonotypes between healthy human individuals. Sequencing was performed with immunoSEQ multiplex PCR; in TCRdb, only in-frame clones are kept and a portion is missing. Of more than 450,000 clones listed, 79% were seen once; the top ten hold around 13%. Sequenced: PBMCs. The origin of the receptors is a woman aged 35 to 49 in good health. Some clones in this sample may be carry-over from other donors' samples.

This rearrangement joins TRBV15 to TRBJ2-7; TRBD2 aligns across 10 bases. J gave up 9 bases and V 9 bases, and 14 bases lay outside the gene matches. This CDR3 is 14 amino acids long. Germline CDR1 LNHNV, CDR2 YYDKDF (reference sequence). The CDR3, as DNA: TGTGCCACGCGACAAGGGACTAGCGACATAAGGCAGTACTTC. Translated, it gives CATRQGTSDIRQYF.

In the case of this clone: A far larger clone is off by one base, so a read error is likely. The gene calls are TRBV4-3 and TRBJ2-7; the D is unclear. Germline V gene data show CDR1 as LGHNA and CDR2 as YSLEER. Trimming removed 4 bases from V and 3 bases from J, with 19 bases in between. The CDR3 length is 16 residues. The CDR3 loop is CASSLPSPESFYEQYF. For the CDR3, the DNA is TGCGCCAGCAGCCTTCCGAGTCCCGAAAGCTTCTACGAGCAGTACTTC.

This clone was picked up one time. This chain joins TRBV20-1 and TRBJ2-1; D not certain. Trimming cost V 5 bases and J 6 bases, with 8 bases left between them. This CDR3 comprises 11 residues. Germline V gene sequence: CDR1 DFQATT, CDR2 SNEGSKA (reference sequence). CDR3 sequence: CSAPNTNEQFF. CDR3 DNA sequence: TGCAGTGCTCCAAACACCAATGAGCAGTTCTTC.

V gene TRBV15 combines with J gene TRBJ2-1; no clear D. CDR3 size: 14 residues. Germline assignment: CDR1 LNHNV and CDR2 YYDKDF (reference sequence). Trimming left V 0 bases short and J 3 bases short, with 6 bases between. The CDR3 DNA follows: TGTGCCACCAGCAGAGATCTATACTACAATGAGCAGTTCTTC. Its protein is CATSRDLYYNEQFF.

This sequence joins TRBV6-1 and TRBJ2-7; TRBD2 might be the D (6 bases). The ends were cut back, 3 bases at V and 4 bases at J, with 19 bases in the middle. CDR1 and CDR2 from the germline V gene are MNHNS and SASEGT. The CDR3 covers 16 residues. The CDR3 region has the DNA TGTGCCAGCAGTGACCCCGGGCGGGGAGCGTCGTACGAGCAGTACTTC. Its protein is CASSDPGRGASYEQYF.

The rearrangement links TRBV5-5 to TRBJ2-2; D is possibly TRBD1 or TRBD2 (6 bases each). Germline values: CDR1 SGHKS, CDR2 YYEKEE (reference sequence). The CDR3 is made up of 16 amino acids. V was trimmed by 0 bases and J by 0 bases, leaving 9 bases between them. The CDR3: CASSLAGGANTGELFF. The DNA for the CDR3 is TGTGCCAGCAGCTTGGCCGGGGGCGCGAACACCGGGGAGCTGTTTTTT.

CDR3 in DNA: TGTGCCAGCAGCTTGAGGCCGGAAGTCTACAATGAGCAGTTCTTC. It encodes CASSLRPEVYNEQFF. The rearrangement uses TRBV11-2 and TRBJ2-1; no clear D gene. V was clipped by 3 bases and J by 3 bases, with 12 bases between them. CDR1 is SGHAT and CDR2 is FQNNGV in the germline V gene. This CDR3 region has 15 residues.

J is TRBJ2-2 and V is TRBV6-4; 8 bases align to TRBD2. Germline loops: CDR1 MRHNA, CDR2 SNTAGT. The CDR3 has 16 residues. V lost 4 bases and J lost 4; bases outside the gene matches: 8. DNA for the CDR3: TGTGCCAGCAGTGTTGAAGCGGGAGCTCCCACCGGGGAGCTGTTTTTT. Encoded protein: CASSVEAGAPTGELFF.